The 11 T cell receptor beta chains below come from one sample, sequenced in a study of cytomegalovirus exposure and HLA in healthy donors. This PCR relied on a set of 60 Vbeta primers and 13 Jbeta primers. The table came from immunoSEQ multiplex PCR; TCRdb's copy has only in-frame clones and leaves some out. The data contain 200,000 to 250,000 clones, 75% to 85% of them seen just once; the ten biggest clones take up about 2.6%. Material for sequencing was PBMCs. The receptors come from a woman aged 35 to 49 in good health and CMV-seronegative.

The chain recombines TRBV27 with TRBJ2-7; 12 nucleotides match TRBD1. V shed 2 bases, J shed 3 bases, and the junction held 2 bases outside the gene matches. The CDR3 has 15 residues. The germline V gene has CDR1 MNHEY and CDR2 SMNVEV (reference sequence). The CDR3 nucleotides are TGTGCCAGCAGTTTAGGGACAGGGGGCCGCTACGAGCAGTACTTC. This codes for CASSLGTGGRYEQYF.

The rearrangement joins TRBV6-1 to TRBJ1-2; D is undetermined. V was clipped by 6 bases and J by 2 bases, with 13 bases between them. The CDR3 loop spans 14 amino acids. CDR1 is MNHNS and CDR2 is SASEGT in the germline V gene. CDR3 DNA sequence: TGTGCCAGCAGGACCCGACAAACCAACTATGGCTACACCTTC. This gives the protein CASRTRQTNYGYTF.

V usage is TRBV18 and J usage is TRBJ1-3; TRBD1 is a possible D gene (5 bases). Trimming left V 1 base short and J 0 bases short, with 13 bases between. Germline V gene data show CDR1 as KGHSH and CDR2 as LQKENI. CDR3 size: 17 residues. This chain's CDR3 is CASSPRKGEGSGNTIYF. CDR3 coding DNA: TGTGCCAGCTCACCACGAAAAGGGGAAGGCTCTGGAAACACCATATATTTT.

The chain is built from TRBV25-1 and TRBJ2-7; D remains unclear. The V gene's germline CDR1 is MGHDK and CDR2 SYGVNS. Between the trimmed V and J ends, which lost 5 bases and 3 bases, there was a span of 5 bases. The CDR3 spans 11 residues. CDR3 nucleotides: TGTGCCAGCAGTACCTACTACGAGCAGTACTTC. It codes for CASSTYYEQYF.

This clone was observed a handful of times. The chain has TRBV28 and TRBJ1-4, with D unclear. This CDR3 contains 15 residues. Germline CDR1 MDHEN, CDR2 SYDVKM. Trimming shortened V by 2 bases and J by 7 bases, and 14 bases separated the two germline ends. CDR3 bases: TGTGCCAGCAGTTTAAATCTGAGGGCCGGTGAAAAACTGTTTTTT. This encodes CASSLNLRAGEKLFF. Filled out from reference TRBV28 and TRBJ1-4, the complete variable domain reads DVKVTQSSRYLVKRTGEKVFLECVQDMDHENMFWYRQDPGLGLRLIYFSYDVKMKEKGDIPEGYSVSREKKERFSLILESASTNQTSMYLCASSLNLRAGEKLFFGSGTQLSVL.

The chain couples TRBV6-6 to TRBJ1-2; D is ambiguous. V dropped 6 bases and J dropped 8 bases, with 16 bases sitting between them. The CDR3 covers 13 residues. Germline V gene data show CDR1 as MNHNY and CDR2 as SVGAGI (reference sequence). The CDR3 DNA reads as TGTGCCAGCAGCCGTGGGGAGGGCAGCGGCTACACCTTC. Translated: CASSRGEGSGYTF.

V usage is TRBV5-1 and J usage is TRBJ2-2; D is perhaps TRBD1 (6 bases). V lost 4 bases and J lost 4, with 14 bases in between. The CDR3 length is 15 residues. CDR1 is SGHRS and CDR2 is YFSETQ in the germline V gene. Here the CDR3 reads CASSEGVRGTGELFF. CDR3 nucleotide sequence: TGCGCCAGCAGCGAGGGGGTCCGGGGCACCGGGGAGCTGTTTTTT.

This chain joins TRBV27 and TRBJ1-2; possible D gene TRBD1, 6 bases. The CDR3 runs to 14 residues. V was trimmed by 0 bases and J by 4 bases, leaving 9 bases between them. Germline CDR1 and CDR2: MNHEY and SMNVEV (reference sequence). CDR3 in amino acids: CASSLSGAGYGYTF. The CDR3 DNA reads TGTGCCAGCAGTTTATCGGGGGCAGGCTATGGCTACACCTTC.

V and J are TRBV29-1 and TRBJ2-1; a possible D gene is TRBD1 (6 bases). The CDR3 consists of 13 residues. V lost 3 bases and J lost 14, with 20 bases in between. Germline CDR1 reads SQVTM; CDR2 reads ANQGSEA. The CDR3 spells CSVESPTGSPEFF. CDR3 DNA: TGCAGCGTTGAGTCTCCTACAGGGTCCCCAGAGTTCTTC.

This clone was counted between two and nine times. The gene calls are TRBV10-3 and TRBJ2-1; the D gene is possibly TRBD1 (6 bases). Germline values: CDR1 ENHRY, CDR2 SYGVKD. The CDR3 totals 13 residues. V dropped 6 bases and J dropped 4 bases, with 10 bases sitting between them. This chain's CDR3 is CAIRGTQYNEQFF. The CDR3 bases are TGTGCCATCAGAGGGACACAATACAATGAGCAGTTCTTC.

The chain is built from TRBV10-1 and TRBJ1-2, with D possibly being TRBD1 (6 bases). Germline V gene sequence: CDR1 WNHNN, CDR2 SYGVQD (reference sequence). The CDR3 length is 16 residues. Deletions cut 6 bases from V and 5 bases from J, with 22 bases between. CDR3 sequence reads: CASRIGTPSPKYGYTF. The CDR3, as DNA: TGCGCCAGCAGGATTGGGACACCCTCCCCGAAATATGGCTACACCTTC.